This is a list of T cell receptor beta chains from one sample in a study of blood T cell repertoires in COVID-19. Assay used: immunoSEQ multiplex PCR; TCRdb lists only in-frame clones, some missing. The sample has 230,000 or so clones, 84% seen once; the top ten hold about 2.3%. Input material: peripheral blood. The receptors originated from a man in his forties who had recovered from COVID-19. CDR3s include the opening cysteine and the closing phenylalanine or tryptophan. The D gene is left open where the match is weak. A row's size may be missing; if present it is once, few, many or a size class.

v_gene	abundance	d_gene	j_gene	CDR3nt	CDR3aa
TRBV11-2	.	TRBD1	TRBJ1-1	TGTGCCAGCAGCTTAGTAGACAGGGACACTGAAGCTTTCTTT	CASSLVDRDTEAFF
TRBV7-2	.	.	TRBJ2-7	TGTGCCAGCAGCTTAGTTGGCGACAGCTCCTACGAGCAGTACTTC	CASSLVGDSSYEQYF
TRBV5-6	few	.	TRBJ2-4	TGTGCCAGCAGCTTACCACTTGGGGGCGGAAACATTCAGTACTTC	CASSLPLGGGNIQYF
TRBV18	.	TRBD1	TRBJ1-2	TGTGCCAGCTCACCTTTTTCTCCGAGGAGGGGGCTCAGCTATGGCTACACCTTC	CASSPFSPRRGLSYGYTF
TRBV24-1	.	.	TRBJ2-7	TGTGCCACCAGTGACCCCAGGGGATACTACGAGCAGTACTTC	CATSDPRGYYEQYF
TRBV11-2	.	.	TRBJ1-3	TGTGCCAGCAGCTTAGTAAGAGGGCCCGGAAACACCATATATTTT	CASSLVRGPGNTIYF
TRBV5-6	.	.	TRBJ2-5	TGTGCCAGCAGCGTACCAGGGACTTACCAAGAGACCCAGTACTTC	CASSVPGTYQETQYF
TRBV18	.	.	TRBJ1-1	TGTGCCAGCTCACATGGGACATCTACTATGAACACTGAAGCTTTCTTT	CASSHGTSTMNTEAFF
TRBV25-1	.	.	TRBJ1-2	TGTGCCAGCAGAAGTACGGGGTTAGGTGGCTACACCTTC	CASRSTGLGGYTF
TRBV19	.	.	TRBJ2-2	TGTGCCAGTAGTATACAGGGACTGAACACCGGGGAGCTGTTTTTT	CASSIQGLNTGELFF
TRBV11-2	.	TRBD1	TRBJ2-1	TGTGCCAGCAGCCGCTATATCCGGGACAGGGCAAACAATGAGCAGTTCTTC	CASSRYIRDRANNEQFF
TRBV2	few	.	TRBJ1-5	TGTGCCAGCGCTTCAGGTTTTGAGGGTGGCCAGCCCCAGCATTTT	CASASGFEGGQPQHF
TRBV7-2	.	TRBD1	TRBJ1-4	TGTGCCAGCAGCTCAACCGGGACAGGGGATACTGGGAAACTGTTTTTT	CASSSTGTGDTGKLFF
TRBV13	.	TRBD2	TRBJ2-1	TGTGCCAGCAGCCTTTCTCTCGCGCCTAGCGGTTACAATGAGCAGTTCTTC	CASSLSLAPSGYNEQFF
TRBV6-1	.	TRBD2	TRBJ2-1	TGTGCCAGCAGTGAATACCGCGGGAGGTCGTTCTTC	CASSEYRGRSFF
TRBV3-1/TRBV3-2	.	TRBD1	TRBJ1-2	TGTGCCAGCAGCCAAGATCGGGCGAGGGACAGGGCTAACTATGGCTACACCTTC	CASSQDRARDRANYGYTF
TRBV19	.	TRBD1	TRBJ1-5	TGTGCCAGTAGCCCAGGATCCGGGACAGGAAATCAGCCCCAGCATTTT	CASSPGSGTGNQPQHF
TRBV5-1	few	.	TRBJ2-7	TGCGCCAGCAGCTTGAGCCAGGGGCGTTCCTACGAGCAGTACTTC	CASSLSQGRSYEQYF
TRBV18	.	.	TRBJ1-3	TGTGCCAGCTCAACGCGGGTCCTGGGCGGAAACACCATATATTTT	CASSTRVLGGNTIYF
TRBV7-8	.	TRBD1	TRBJ1-2	TGTGCCAGCAGCTCCGGCGGACAGGGTGGCTACACCTTC	CASSSGGQGGYTF
TRBV5-1	.	.	TRBJ1-3	TGCGCCAGCAGCTTGGGGCAGGCGAGCTCTGGAAACACCATATATTTT	CASSLGQASSGNTIYF
TRBV27	.	.	TRBJ1-5	TGTGCCAGTAGAACTCGGGGAGGCAATCAGCCCCAGCATTTT	CASRTRGGNQPQHF
TRBV5-4	.	TRBD1	TRBJ1-3	TGTGCCAGCAGCCCAGACAGGGCTCTAGAAAACACCATATATTTT	CASSPDRALENTIYF
TRBV4-1	.	TRBD2	TRBJ2-7	TGCGCCAGCAGCGCTGTCGGGAGGGGGTACGAGCAGTACTTC	CASSAVGRGYEQYF
TRBV19	.	.	TRBJ1-1	TGTGCCAGTACCCGGAACACTGAAGCTTTCTTT	CASTRNTEAFF
TRBV5-1	.	TRBD1	TRBJ1-6	TGCGCCAGCAGCCCACAGGGGTCGGTTGGTACACCCCTCCACTTT	CASSPQGSVGTPLHF
TRBV7-2	many	TRBD1	TRBJ1-1	TGTGCCAGCAGCTCCGGGACAGTTTTAGGAGCTTTCTTT	CASSSGTVLGAFF
TRBV5-1	.	TRBD2	TRBJ2-3	TGCGCCAGCAGCTTGGGTGTCGGAGCGGGGACGCAGTATTTT	CASSLGVGAGTQYF
TRBV11-2	.	.	TRBJ2-1	TGTGCCAGCAGCGTACGGTCGGACAGCTCCTACAATGAGCAGTTCTTC	CASSVRSDSSYNEQFF
TRBV3-1/TRBV3-2	.	TRBD1	TRBJ2-3	TGTGCCAGCAGTCTACAGGGGAGCACAGATACGCAGTATTTT	CASSLQGSTDTQYF
TRBV5-5	once	TRBD1	TRBJ1-1	TGTGCCAGCAGCATATTCAGGGGGGAGGCTTTCTTT	CASSIFRGEAFF
TRBV7-2	.	TRBD2	TRBJ2-1	TGTGCCAGCAGCTTAAGGGCGGGAGGGTCGTCCTACAATGAGCAGTTCTTC	CASSLRAGGSSYNEQFF
TRBV3-1/TRBV3-2	.	.	TRBJ1-1	TGTGCCAGCAGCCAAATGCCGGGGGACACTGAAGCTTTCTTT	CASSQMPGDTEAFF
TRBV30	once	TRBD2	TRBJ2-7	TGTGCCTGGATAGGGGGACTAGCGGGGAGTGAGCAGTACTTC	CAWIGGLAGSEQYF
TRBV4-3	.	.	TRBJ2-7	TGCGCCAGCAGCCAAAACCCGGGGGTGGGCTACGAGCAGTACTTC	CASSQNPGVGYEQYF
TRBV7-8	.	TRBD1	TRBJ2-2	TGTGCCAGCAGCTTAGGGGGTGCGGGTATAGGGACAGGGAGGACCGGGGAGCTGTTTTTT	CASSLGGAGIGTGRTGELFF
TRBV18	.	TRBD1	TRBJ1-1	TGTGCCAGCTCACTACAGGGGGCAGAGAACACTGAAGCTTTCTTT	CASSLQGAENTEAFF
TRBV10-3	once	.	TRBJ1-2	TGTGCCGGACGGACAGACCTTAACTATGGCTACACCTTC	CAGRTDLNYGYTF
TRBV7-9	.	.	TRBJ1-2	TGTGCCAGCAGCTTAGCGTCCAGGGACTATGGCTACACCTTC	CASSLASRDYGYTF
TRBV3-1/TRBV3-2	.	.	TRBJ1-1	TGTGCCAGCAGCCAGCCTACGGGGGGACTATCTAATGAAGCTTTCTTT	CASSQPTGGLSNEAFF
TRBV7-2	.	TRBD1	TRBJ1-4	TGTGCCAGCAGCTTAGGGGACAGGGGGGAAAAACTGTTTTTT	CASSLGDRGEKLFF
TRBV30	once	.	TRBJ1-3	TGTGCCTGGAGTGTAGGTTTCGGCGGAGGAAACACCATATATTTT	CAWSVGFGGGNTIYF
TRBV5-4	.	.	TRBJ2-2	TGTGCCAGCAGCTCCCCCCGGGACTTTGGCACCGGGGAGCTGTTTTTT	CASSSPRDFGTGELFF
TRBV19	.	.	TRBJ1-5	TGTGCCAGTAGTATAGACGGTTTCCCAGGGCAGCCCCAGCATTTT	CASSIDGFPGQPQHF
TRBV5-4	.	TRBD1	TRBJ1-4	TGTGCCAGCAGCTCGCGGACAGGGGGCGAGGGAAAACTGTTTTTT	CASSSRTGGEGKLFF
TRBV2	.	TRBD2	TRBJ2-1	TGTGCCAGCAGGGCCGGGACTAGCGGGAGGTCCCATGAGCAGTTCTTC	CASRAGTSGRSHEQFF
TRBV5-4	.	TRBD2	TRBJ2-7	TGTGCCAGCAGCTTCCTGCAGGGAGGGGAGCAGTACTTC	CASSFLQGGEQYF
TRBV2	once	TRBD2	TRBJ2-1	TGTGCCAGCAGACCGGGACTAGCGAAATACAATGAGCAGTTCTTC	CASRPGLAKYNEQFF
TRBV7-2	few	.	TRBJ1-6	TGTGCCAGCAGCCTAAAAGAGACAGCGTATAATTCACCCCTCCACTTT	CASSLKETAYNSPLHF
TRBV5-4	.	.	TRBJ1-1	TGTGCCAGCAGCTTGGGCCGCGGGAACACTGAAGCTTTCTTT	CASSLGRGNTEAFF
TRBV5-1	.	TRBD2	TRBJ2-1	TGCGCCAGCAGGCTAGCGGCTGACAATGAGCAGTTCTTC	CASRLAADNEQFF
TRBV9	.	TRBD1	TRBJ1-4	TGTGCCAGCAGCCCAGGGGGACAGGGTAATGAAAAACTGTTTTTT	CASSPGGQGNEKLFF